The text below deals with one T cell receptor beta chain. The ends were cut back, 1 base at V and 2 bases at J, with 15 bases in the middle. In germline, CDR1 is SGHAT, CDR2 FQNNGV. The CDR3 contains 16 residues. Sequencing was performed with immunoSEQ multiplex PCR; in TCRdb, only in-frame clones are kept and a portion is missing. The sample yields around 59,000 clones, 93% seen once. The data belong to a study of T cell changes during pregnancy in multiple sclerosis. This clonotype originated in a female donor with multiple sclerosis, enrolled in a pregnancy study. The genes are TRBV11-2 and TRBJ2-7; D remains ambiguous. The input for sequencing was CD8+ T cells from peripheral blood mononuclear cells, taken in the second trimester of pregnancy. CDR3 sequence (DNA): TGTGCCAGCAGCTTAGCGGCTACCGGAGCCGCCTACGAGCAGTACTTC. Amino acids: CASSLAATGAAYEQYF.